This TCR beta chain was identified in a study of OX40 agonist ivuxolimab in advanced cancers. Across the whole study: While on treatment, patients had intravenous ivuxolimab at 0.01 to 10 mg/kg every 2 weeks.

Concerning this clone: The antigen is not known.

Findings and caveats of the study: Mean expanded clone counts were higher in CD8+ than CD4+ T cells.

V lost 0 bases and J lost 3, with 6 bases in between. This CDR3 is 13 amino acids long. CDR1 is SGHDN and CDR2 is FVKESK in the germline V gene. The assay was immunoSEQ multiplex PCR, and TCRdb's table has in-frame clones only and misses some. The sample has about 55,000 clones; 80% to 90% are singletons. The starting material was CD4+ or CD8+ T cells sorted from blood, obtained in a trial of the OX40 agonist ivuxolimab. The TCR sequence derives from an adult with an advanced solid tumor such as melanoma, head and neck, liver or kidney cancer. J is TRBJ2-7 and V is TRBV14; D not resolved. The CDR3 DNA reads as TGTGCCAGCAGCCAAGATTCGGTCTACGAGCAGTACTTC. This encodes CASSQDSVYEQYF.